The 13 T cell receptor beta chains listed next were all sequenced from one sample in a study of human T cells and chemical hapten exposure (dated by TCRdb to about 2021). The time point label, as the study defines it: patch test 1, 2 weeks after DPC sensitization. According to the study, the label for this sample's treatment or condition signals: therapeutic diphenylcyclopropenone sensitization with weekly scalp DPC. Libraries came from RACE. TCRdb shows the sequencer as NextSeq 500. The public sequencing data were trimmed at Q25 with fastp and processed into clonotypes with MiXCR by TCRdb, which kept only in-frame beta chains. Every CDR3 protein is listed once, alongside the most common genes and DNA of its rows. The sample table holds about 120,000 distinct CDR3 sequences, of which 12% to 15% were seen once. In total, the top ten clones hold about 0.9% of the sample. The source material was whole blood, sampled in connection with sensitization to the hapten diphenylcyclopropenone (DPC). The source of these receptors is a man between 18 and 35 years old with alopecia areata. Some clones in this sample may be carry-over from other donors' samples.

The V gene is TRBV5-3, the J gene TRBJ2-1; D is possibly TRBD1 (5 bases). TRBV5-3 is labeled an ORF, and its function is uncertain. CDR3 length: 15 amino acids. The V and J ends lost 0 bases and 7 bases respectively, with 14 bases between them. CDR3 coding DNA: TGTGCCAGAAGCTTGGAGACAAGGGGTGCGAATGAGCAGTTCTTC. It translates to CARSLETRGANEQFF.

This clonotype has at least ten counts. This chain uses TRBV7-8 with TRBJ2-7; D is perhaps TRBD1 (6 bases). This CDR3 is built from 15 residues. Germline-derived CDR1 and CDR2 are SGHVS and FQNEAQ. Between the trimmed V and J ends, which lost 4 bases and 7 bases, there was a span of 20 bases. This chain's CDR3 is CASSSLPGQLQEQYV. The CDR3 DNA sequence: TGTGCCAGCAGCTCGCTCCCGGGACAACTTCAAGAGCAGTACGTC.

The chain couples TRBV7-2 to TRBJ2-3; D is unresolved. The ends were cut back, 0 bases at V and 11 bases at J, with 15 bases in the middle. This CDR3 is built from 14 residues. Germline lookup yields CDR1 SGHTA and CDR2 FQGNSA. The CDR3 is CASSLAQRSSGQYF. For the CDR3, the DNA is TGTGCCAGCAGCTTAGCGCAACGAAGCTCGGGGCAGTATTTT. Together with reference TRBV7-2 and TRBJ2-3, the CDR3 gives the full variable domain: GAGVSQSPSNKVTEKGKDVELRCDPISGHTALYWYRQSLGQGLEFLIYFQGNSAPDKSGLPSDRFSAERTGGSVSTLTIQRTQQEDSAVYLCASSLAQRSSGQYFGPGTRLTVL.

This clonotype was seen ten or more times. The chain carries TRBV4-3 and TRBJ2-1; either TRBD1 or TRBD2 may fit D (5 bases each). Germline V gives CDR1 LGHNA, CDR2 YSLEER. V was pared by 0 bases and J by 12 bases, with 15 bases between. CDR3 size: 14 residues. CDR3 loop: CASSQENSRDRQFF. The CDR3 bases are TGCGCCAGCAGCCAAGAGAACTCTAGGGACCGGCAGTTCTTC.

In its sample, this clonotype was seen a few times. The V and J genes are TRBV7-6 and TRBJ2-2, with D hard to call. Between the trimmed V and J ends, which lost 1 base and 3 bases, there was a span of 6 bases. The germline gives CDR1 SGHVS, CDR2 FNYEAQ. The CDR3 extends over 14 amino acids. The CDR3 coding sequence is TGTGCCAGCAGCTTAGTCGAGTACACCGGGGAGCTGTTTTTT. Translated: CASSLVEYTGELFF.

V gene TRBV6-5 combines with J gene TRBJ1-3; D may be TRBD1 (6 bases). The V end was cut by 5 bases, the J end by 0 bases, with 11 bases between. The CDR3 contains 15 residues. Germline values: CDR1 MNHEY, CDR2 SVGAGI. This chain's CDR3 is CASSLDRTSGNTIYF. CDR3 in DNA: TGTGCCAGCAGTCTCGACAGGACCTCTGGAAACACCATATATTTT.

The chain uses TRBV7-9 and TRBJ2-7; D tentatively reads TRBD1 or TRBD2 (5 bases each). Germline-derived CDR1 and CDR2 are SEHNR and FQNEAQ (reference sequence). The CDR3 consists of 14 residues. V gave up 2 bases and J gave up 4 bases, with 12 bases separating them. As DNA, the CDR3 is TGTGCCAGCAGCTTAACAGGAGGAGTTTACGAGCAGTACTTC. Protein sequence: CASSLTGGVYEQYF.

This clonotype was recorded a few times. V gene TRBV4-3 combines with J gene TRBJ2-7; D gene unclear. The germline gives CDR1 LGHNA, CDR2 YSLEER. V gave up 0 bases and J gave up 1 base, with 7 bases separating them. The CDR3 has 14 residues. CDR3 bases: TGCGCCAGCAGCCAAGATAGACTGTCCTACGAGCAGTACTTC. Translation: CASSQDRLSYEQYF.

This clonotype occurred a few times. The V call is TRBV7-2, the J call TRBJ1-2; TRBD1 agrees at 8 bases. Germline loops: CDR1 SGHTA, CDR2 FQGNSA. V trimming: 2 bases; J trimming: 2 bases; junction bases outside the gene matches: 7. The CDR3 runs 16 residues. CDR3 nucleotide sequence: TGTGCCAGCAGCTTAAGGGCAGGGACAGGCAACTATGGCTACACCTTC. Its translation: CASSLRAGTGNYGYTF.

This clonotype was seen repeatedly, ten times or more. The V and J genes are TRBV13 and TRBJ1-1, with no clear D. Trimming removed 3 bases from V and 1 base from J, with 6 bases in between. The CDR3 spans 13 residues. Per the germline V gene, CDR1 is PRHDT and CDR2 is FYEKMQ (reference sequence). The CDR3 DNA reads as TGTGCCAGCAGCTTCGACACGAACACTGAAGCTTTCTTT. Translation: CASSFDTNTEAFF. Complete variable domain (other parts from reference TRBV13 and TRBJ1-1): AAGVIQSPRHLIKEKRETATLKCYPIPRHDTVYWYQQGPGQDPQFLISFYEKMQSDKGSIPDRFSAQQFSDYHSELNMSSLELGDSALYFCASSFDTNTEAFFGQGTRLTVV.

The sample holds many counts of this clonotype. CDR3 nucleotide sequence: TGCAGCGAGACAGGAGACGAGCAGTACGTC. Translating gives CSETGDEQYV. V gene TRBV29-1 combines with J gene TRBJ2-7; tentative D call: TRBD1 (6 bases). Trimming left V 7 bases short and J 5 bases short, with 9 bases between. Germline CDR1 reads SQVTM; CDR2 reads ANQGSEA. The CDR3 totals 10 residues.

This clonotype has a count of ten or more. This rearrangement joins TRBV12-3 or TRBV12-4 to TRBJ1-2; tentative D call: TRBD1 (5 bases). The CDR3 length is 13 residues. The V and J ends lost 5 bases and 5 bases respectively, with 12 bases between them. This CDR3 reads CASSIGVRYGYTF. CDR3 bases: TGTGCCAGCAGTATAGGGGTTAGATATGGCTACACCTTC.

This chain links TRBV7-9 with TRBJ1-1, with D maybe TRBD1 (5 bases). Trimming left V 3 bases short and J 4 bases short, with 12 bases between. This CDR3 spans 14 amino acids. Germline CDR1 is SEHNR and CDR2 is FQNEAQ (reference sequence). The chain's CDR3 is CASSFSGQGTEAFF. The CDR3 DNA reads TGTGCCAGCAGCTTTTCCGGGCAGGGCACTGAAGCTTTCTTT.